This T cell receptor (beta chain) was profiled in a study of early T cells in non-severe SARS-CoV-2 infection. About the study: Unsorted whole blood bulk RNA was sequenced, with unpaired chains.

This clonotype was seen only a few times. Its target is not known. A single record per CDR3 protein comes from TCRdb applying MiXCR to the 5' RACE reads. The table has 70,000 to 90,000 distinct CDR3 sequences, 11% seen once. Study conclusions and caveats: Private and CD4 specificities were missed by VDJdb matching, which favored anti-spike CD8 responses.

The TCR sequence derives from an adult who was a healthcare worker with PCR-confirmed SARS-CoV-2 infection or an uninfected control (not recorded which). The sequenced sample was whole blood.

This CDR3 reads CASSVVAGPPKNIQYF. Here the CDR3 DNA reads TGTGCCAGCAGCGTAGTAGCGGGCCCCCCCAAAAACATTCAGTACTTC. The V call is TRBV9, the J call TRBJ2-4, with 7 bases lining up with TRBD2. CDR1 is SGDLS and CDR2 is YYNGEE in the germline V gene. The V segment lost 0 bases and the J segment 2 bases; nucleotides outside the gene matches: 5. The CDR3 runs 16 residues. The full variable domain, in which reference TRBV9 and TRBJ2-4 provide the parts outside the CDR3, is DSGVTQTPKHLITATGQRVTLRCSPRSGDLSVYWYQQSLDQGLQFLIQYYNGEERAKGNILERFSAQQFPDLHSELNLSSLELGDSALYFCASSVVAGPPKNIQYFGAGTRLSVL.